This TCR beta chain was found in a study of T cells in women clearing cervical HPV infection. Findings and caveats of the study: Timing of associations relative to infection is unclear; T-cell subsets were not isolated.

Data came from immunoSEQ multiplex PCR; TCRdb stores just in-frame clones and leaves some out. The sample includes roughly 48,000 clones. Comment on this clone: The antigen is undetermined.

The clonotype was recovered from a woman between 18 and 70 years old with a cervical HPV16 infection that either progressed to CIN3+ or cleared (not recorded which). Sequenced material: blood buffy coat.

CDR3 protein: CASSYSRQTNTEAFF. The CDR3 DNA, read in part, is TGTGCCAGCAGTTACTCGAGACAGACGAACACTGAA. The chain links TRBV6-2 or TRBV6-3 to TRBJ1-1; perhaps TRBD1 as D (5 bases). The read is 3 residues too short to cover the CDR3 end, so that end is filled in from the germline J gene. This CDR3 contains 15 residues. In germline, CDR1 is MNHEY, CDR2 SVGEGT. V lost 0 bases and J lost 1, with 9 bases in between.